A single sample gave rise to the 8 T cell receptor beta chains below, sequenced in a study of OX40 agonist ivuxolimab in advanced cancers. Sequencing used immunoSEQ multiplex PCR; TCRdb keeps in-frame clones, though not all of them. Among fewer than 35,000 clones listed, around 90% were seen once. Sequencing used CD4+ or CD8+ T cells sorted from blood, obtained in a trial of the OX40 agonist ivuxolimab. These receptors came from an adult with an advanced solid tumor such as melanoma, head and neck, liver or kidney cancer.

The rearrangement uses TRBV5-1 and TRBJ2-3; D unclear. The V and J ends lost 0 bases and 0 bases respectively, with 14 bases between them. This CDR3 is built from 17 residues. Germline loops: CDR1 SGHRS, CDR2 YFSETQ. DNA for the CDR3: TGCGCCAGCAGCTTGGCCGTTAGGCAGACTAGCACAGATACGCAGTATTTT. This encodes CASSLAVRQTSTDTQYF.

This chain joins TRBV18 and TRBJ1-1; D may be TRBD1 (6 bases). The CDR3 loop spans 16 amino acids. V shed 5 bases and J shed 1 base, with 17 bases lying between them. Germline loops: CDR1 KGHSH, CDR2 LQKENI. The CDR3 region has the DNA TGTGCCAGCTCAATAAGGGGGGGACAATCGAACACTGAAGCTTTCTTT. It encodes CASSIRGGQSNTEAFF. The complete variable domain, with remaining parts taken from reference TRBV18 and TRBJ1-1, reads NAGVMQNPRHLVRRRGQEARLRCSPMKGHSHVYWYRQLPEEGLKFMVYLQKENIIDESGMPKERFSAEFPKEGPSILRIQQVVRGDSAAYFCASSIRGGQSNTEAFFGQGTRLTVV.

This clone was picked up a small number of times. This chain uses TRBV7-9 with TRBJ1-2, with 10 bases identical to TRBD1. Germline assignment: CDR1 SEHNR and CDR2 FQNEAQ (reference sequence). V was pared by 6 bases and J by 3 bases, with 4 bases of the junction left unmatched. There are 14 residues in the CDR3. CDR3 nucleotides: TGTGCCAGCAGGGCAGGACAGGGGGACTATGGCTACACCTTC. Its translation is CASRAGQGDYGYTF.

In its sample, this clone was seen a few times. The V and J genes are TRBV30 and TRBJ2-5; D is unclear. There are 13 residues in the CDR3. V gave up 4 bases and J gave up 0 bases, with 9 bases separating them. Germline CDR1 reads GTSNPN; CDR2 reads SVGIG (reference sequence). CDR3 residues: CAWTDKNQETQYF. The CDR3 DNA is TGTGCCTGGACGGATAAGAACCAAGAGACCCAGTACTTC.

V usage is TRBV6-1 and J usage is TRBJ1-5, with TRBD1 identical over 12 bases. This CDR3 comprises 14 residues. Unmatched junction bases numbered 5, after V lost 7 bases and J lost 7 bases. Germline loops: CDR1 MNHNS, CDR2 SASEGT. The CDR3 DNA is TGTGCCAGCATCTTCGGGACAGGGGGCCAGCCCCAGCATTTT. Residues: CASIFGTGGQPQHF.

This chain uses TRBV7-2 with TRBJ1-1; 10 positions agree with TRBD1. J was trimmed by 6 bases and V by 5 bases; bases with no gene match: 6. Germline loops: CDR1 SGHTA, CDR2 FQGNSA. CDR3 length: 14 amino acids. CDR3 loop: CASSLGTGVAEAFF. The CDR3 DNA reads TGTGCCAGCAGCCTAGGGACAGGGGTGGCTGAAGCTTTCTTT.

This chain connects TRBV5-4 to TRBJ2-2; TRBD1 matches 12 bases. Germline trimming cut 4 bases from V and 7 bases from J; bases unmatched to any gene: 8. Germline V lookup: CDR1 SGHNT, CDR2 YYREEE (reference sequence). The CDR3 length is 16 residues. CDR3 nucleotides: TGTGCCAGCAGCGGCGGGACAGGGGGCAGGGACGGGGAGCTGTTTTTT. The encoded protein is CASSGGTGGRDGELFF.

V is TRBV11-2 and J is TRBJ2-7; D is unresolved. Germline values: CDR1 SGHAT, CDR2 FQNNGV. With 1 base removed from V and 6 bases from J, the gap between germline ends came to 16 bases. The CDR3 covers 15 residues. CDR3 sequence: CASSLGWARGSEQYF. Written as DNA, the CDR3 is TGTGCCAGCAGCTTAGGATGGGCGAGAGGCTCCGAGCAGTACTTC.